This TCR beta chain came from a study of blood T cell repertoires in COVID-19. Across the study: Sources were T cells, B-cell-depleted T cells, or PBMCs; the material itself was cDNA or gDNA.

Clinical histories supplied by participants themselves formed the basis of cohort assignment. Individuals in the exposed group had encountered a COVID-19 case within 2 weeks preceding study entry. Germline loops: CDR1 MGHDK, CDR2 SYGVNS. Trimming at V came to 6 bases and at J to 4 bases, leaving 5 bases not matched to a gene. The CDR3 is made up of 14 amino acids. Per the original data handling: Using reference gene primer amplification, nucleated cell counts were estimated. Using immunoSEQ multiplex PCR, the repertoire was profiled, and TCRdb retains in-frame clones only, with some absent. V, J and clone size were drawn from that table, and D and trimming were deduced from the DNA. Of about 250,000 clones listed, approximately 88% were seen once; the top ten hold 3% to 3.5%.

The chain joins TRBV25-1 to TRBJ1-2; TRBD1 matches 10 bases. This TCR was recovered from a woman aged 40-49 years who had been exposed to COVID-19. The sequencing sample was made of PBMCs or T cells enriched from blood (not recorded which). DNA of the CDR3: TGTGCCAGCAGGCGGACAGGGGGTGTCTATGGCTACACCTTC. Amino acid sequence: CASRRTGGVYGYTF.